Following are 21 T cell receptor beta chains from one sample sequenced in a study of blood T cell repertoires in COVID-19 (dated by TCRdb to 2018 to 2021). Libraries were constructed by the immunoSEQ multiplex PCR assay. TCRdb carries this immuneACCESS record with in-frame sequences only. Its versions omit some clonotypes, under half of them owing to an unresolved V gene in the studies checked, with the rest unexplained. The table for this sample lists 80,000 or so clones; roughly 87% of them were counted only once. Jointly, the top ten make up 10% to 15% of the sample. The sequencing sample was made of peripheral blood. All receptors come from an elderly man with acute or convalescent COVID-19.

This chain joins TRBV5-5 and TRBJ2-2; 7 positions match TRBD2. CDR1 is SGHKS, CDR2 YYEKEE, per germline (reference sequence). After removal of 4 bases from V and 8 bases from J, the junction contained 11 bases not matched to a gene. This CDR3 has 15 residues. CDR3: CASSPGDYPAGELFF. Here the CDR3 DNA reads TGTGCCAGCAGCCCGGGGGACTATCCTGCGGGGGAGCTGTTTTTT.

As regards this clone: Distinct nucleotide sequences in the sample also encode this CDR3. This sequence joins TRBV5-5 and TRBJ2-7, with 8 bases identical to TRBD1. The CDR3 loop spans 14 amino acids. CDR1 SGHKS and CDR2 YYEKEE come from the germline V gene (reference sequence). The V and J ends lost 3 bases and 0 bases, in that order; junction bases with no gene match: 2. The CDR3 DNA follows: TGTGCCAGCAGCTCGACAGGGGCCTCCTACGAGCAGTACTTC. Translation gives CASSSTGASYEQYF. Combining the CDR3 with reference TRBV5-5 and TRBJ2-7 gives the whole variable domain DAGVTQSPTHLIKTRGQQVTLRCSPISGHKSVSWYQQVLGQGPQFIFQYYEKEERGRGNFPDRFSARQFPNYSSELNVNALLLGDSALYLCASSSTGASYEQYFGPGTRLTVT.

This rearrangement joins TRBV5-1 to TRBJ2-3, with 8 nucleotides matching TRBD2. V gave up 0 bases and J gave up 6 bases; unmatched junction bases: 3. Germline lookup yields CDR1 SGHRS and CDR2 YFSETQ. The CDR3 is 14 residues long. CDR3 sequence (DNA): TGCGCCAGCAGCTTGGGCCGGGAGGGTGATACGCAGTATTTT. This gives the protein CASSLGREGDTQYF.

Only one count was recorded for this clone. The chain couples TRBV21-1 to TRBJ1-5. TRBV21-1 is described as a pseudogene. The CDR3 totals 16 residues. DNA for the CDR3: TGTGCCAGCAGCAAAGGCCGGGTGGGGAGGAATCAGCCCCAGCATTTT. Translated: CASSKGRVGRNQPQHF.

This clone showed up just once. The CDR3 region has the DNA TGTGCCAGTAGTCGGATCAGGGCGCCAGACGGGAACACTGAAGCTTTCTTT. Its protein is CASSRIRAPDGNTEAFF. This sequence joins TRBV19 and TRBJ1-1; weak D call: TRBD1 (5 bases). Germline assignment: CDR1 LNHDA and CDR2 SQIVND (reference sequence). Trimming cost V 5 bases and J 1 base, with 20 bases left between them. The CDR3 runs 17 residues.

V usage is TRBV7-2 and J usage is TRBJ1-5; no reliable D call. This CDR3 spans 12 amino acids. The ends were cut back, 7 bases at V and 7 bases at J, with 11 bases in the middle. Germline CDR1 reads SGHTA; CDR2 reads FQGNSA. The CDR3 DNA follows: TGTGCCAGCACGCGAGGTGGGCAGCCCCAGCATTTT. It specifies CASTRGGQPQHF. Complete variable domain (other parts from reference TRBV7-2 and TRBJ1-5): GAGVSQSPSNKVTEKGKDVELRCDPISGHTALYWYRQSLGQGLEFLIYFQGNSAPDKSGLPSDRFSAERTGGSVSTLTIQRTQQEDSAVYLCASTRGGQPQHFGDGTRLSIL.

CDR3 sequence (DNA): TGTGCCAGCAGCCAGATCGCCGGGACAGGGGACGAGCAGTACTTC. This codes for CASSQIAGTGDEQYF. This rearrangement joins TRBV3-1 (or the pseudogene TRBV3-2) to TRBJ2-7, with TRBD1 matching over 10 bases. This CDR3 contains 15 residues. The V segment lost 3 bases and the J segment 5 bases; nucleotides outside the gene matches: 7. Germline lookup yields CDR1 LGHDT and CDR2 YNNKEL (reference sequence).

This clone was detected only a few times. The V call is TRBV28, the J call TRBJ1-3; no clear D gene. The CDR3 runs 14 residues. CDR1 and CDR2 from the germline V gene are MDHEN and SYDVKM. Trimming took 4 bases from V and 2 from J, leaving 9 bases between them. CDR3 DNA: TGTGCCAGCAGTTCGGCCGGGGCTGGAAACACCATATATTTT. This encodes CASSSAGAGNTIYF. Using reference TRBV28 and TRBJ1-3 for the parts outside the CDR3, the full variable domain is DVKVTQSSRYLVKRTGEKVFLECVQDMDHENMFWYRQDPGLGLRLIYFSYDVKMKEKGDIPEGYSVSREKKERFSLILESASTNQTSMYLCASSSAGAGNTIYFGEGSWLTVV.

The chain recombines TRBV27 with TRBJ2-3, with 10 bases aligning to TRBD2. V shed 1 base and J 5 bases; nucleotides not matched to a gene: 6. The CDR3 spans 16 residues. Looked up from germline, CDR1 is MNHEY and CDR2 is SMNVEV (reference sequence). The CDR3 is CASSLYLAGGVDTQYF. CDR3 sequence (DNA): TGTGCCAGCAGTTTATACTTAGCGGGGGGTGTAGATACGCAGTATTTT.

The rearrangement uses TRBV5-1 and TRBJ2-4, with D possibly matching TRBD2 (5 bases). Trimming took 3 bases from V and 5 from J, leaving 12 bases between them. This CDR3 comprises 14 residues. The V gene's germline CDR1 is SGHRS and CDR2 YFSETQ. As DNA, the CDR3 is TGCGCCAGCAGCTCGTACGGAGGCGAAAACATTCAGTACTTC. This codes for CASSSYGGENIQYF.

The sample holds one count of this clone. The chain combines TRBV24-1 with TRBJ2-3; 8 bases agree with TRBD1. The trim removed 4 bases at V and 8 bases at J, leaving 7 bases unmatched. Germline loops: CDR1 KGHDR, CDR2 SFDVKD. The CDR3 has 14 amino acids. CDR3 residues: CATSDPTGAGTQYF. The CDR3 DNA sequence: TGTGCCACCAGTGACCCGACAGGGGCGGGTACGCAGTATTTT.

Here the CDR3 DNA reads TGTGCCAGCAACCTCGGACAGGCCCTGTATGGCTACACCTTC. It is translated as CASNLGQALYGYTF. The genes are TRBV7-2 and TRBJ1-2; 7 bases agree with TRBD1. Losses at the gene ends were 7 bases for V and 5 bases for J; bases not matched to a gene: 10. The CDR3 is made up of 14 amino acids. Germline loops: CDR1 SGHTA, CDR2 FQGNSA.

V and J are TRBV11-2 and TRBJ2-7; D gene unclear. CDR3 size: 14 residues. Germline V gives CDR1 SGHAT, CDR2 FQNNGV. V was pared by 2 bases and J by 0 bases, with 8 bases between. CDR3 in DNA: TGTGCCAGCAGCTTAAGCAGGAACTCCTACGAGCAGTACTTC. Its translation: CASSLSRNSYEQYF.

The chain carries TRBV5-8 and TRBJ2-2, with D perhaps TRBD1 (6 bases). The germline V gene has CDR1 SGHTS and CDR2 YDEGEE. V was shortened by 1 base and J by 6 bases, with 10 bases between the two germline ends. The CDR3 loop spans 14 amino acids. For the CDR3, the DNA is TGTGCCAGCAGCTTGTCACACAGGGCCGGGGAGCTGTTTTTT. Protein sequence: CASSLSHRAGELFF.

This clone was observed once. The chain uses TRBV3-1 (or the pseudogene TRBV3-2) and TRBJ2-7, with D perhaps TRBD1 (6 bases). Trimming stripped 1 base from V and 5 bases from J, with 18 bases between. The CDR3 loop spans 16 amino acids. Germline CDR1 reads LGHDT; CDR2 reads YNNKEL (reference sequence). The CDR3 here is CASSQGPQGFIHEQYF. The CDR3 DNA follows: TGTGCCAGCAGCCAAGGACCACAGGGTTTCATTCACGAGCAGTACTTC.

The chain is built from TRBV3-1 (or the pseudogene TRBV3-2) and TRBJ1-2; the match to TRBD1 covers 7 bases. V was clipped by 1 base and J by 7 bases; unmatched bases: 6. This CDR3 has 14 residues. Germline V gene data show CDR1 as LGHDT and CDR2 as YNNKEL (reference sequence). CDR3 nucleotides: TGTGCCAGCAGCCAAGCCCAGGGGGTGGGTGGCTACACCTTC. It is translated as CASSQAQGVGGYTF.

This chain connects TRBV18 to TRBJ1-3, with a tentative D call TRBD1 (6 bases). This CDR3 spans 17 amino acids. V gave up 5 bases and J gave up 0 bases, with 17 bases separating them. The germline gives CDR1 KGHSH, CDR2 LQKENI. CDR3 in DNA: TGTGCCAGCTCAGCCCCCCTCAGGGGCAGCTCTGGAAACACCATATATTTT. The encoded protein is CASSAPLRGSSGNTIYF.

This clone was observed a single time. CDR3 sequence (DNA): TGTGCCAGCAGAAAAGCGGGCTCCTACGAGCAGTACTTC. The encoded protein is CASRKAGSYEQYF. The V and J genes are TRBV7-8 and TRBJ2-7; tentatively, D is TRBD2 (6 bases). Trimming left V 6 bases short and J 0 bases short, with 9 bases between. CDR3 length: 13 amino acids. Germline-derived CDR1 and CDR2 are SGHVS and FQNEAQ.

The V call is TRBV6-5, the J call TRBJ1-4; perhaps TRBD1 as D (5 bases). Germline CDR1 and CDR2: MNHEY and SVGAGI. Trimming cost V 6 bases and J 7 bases, with 15 bases left between them. This CDR3 has 14 amino acids. CDR3 sequence: CASSRLGAGEKLFF. The CDR3 coding sequence is TGTGCCAGCAGCCGCCTAGGGGCAGGTGAAAAACTGTTTTTT.

The chain carries TRBV2 and TRBJ1-5, with TRBD1 matching over 10 bases. Germline lookup yields CDR1 SNHLY and CDR2 FYNNEI. The CDR3 is 14 residues long. The V gene end was trimmed by 7 bases and the J gene end by 5 bases; junction bases not matched to a gene: 5. CDR3 nucleotide sequence: TGTGCCAGCACCAGGACAGGGGGGTATCAGCCCCAGCATTTT. Amino acids: CASTRTGGYQPQHF. Combining the CDR3 with reference TRBV2 and TRBJ1-5 gives the whole variable domain EPEVTQTPSHQVTQMGQEVILRCVPISNHLYFYWYRQILGQKVEFLVSFYNNEISEKSEIFDDQFSVERPDGSNFTLKIRSTKLEDSAMYFCASTRTGGYQPQHFGDGTRLSIL.

The gene calls are TRBV20-1 and TRBJ2-3, with D hard to call. Germline-derived CDR1 and CDR2 are DFQATT and SNEGSKA (reference sequence). Trimming took off 5 bases at V and 3 bases at J, with 6 bases between the two ends. This CDR3 has 11 amino acids. The CDR3 loop is CSAFQTDTQYF. Here the CDR3 DNA reads TGCAGTGCTTTTCAGACAGATACGCAGTATTTT.